These 32 T cell receptor beta chains share one sample of origin, sequenced in a study of response to subunit inactivated influenza vaccine. From the RT-PCR reads, TCRdb called clonotypes with MiXCR, one entry per CDR3 protein. Seen here are 600,000 to 850,000 distinct CDR3 sequences, around 15% observed once, and the top ten hold less than 9%. The source material was PBMCs from blood, sampled 14 to 15 days before vaccination. The source of these receptors is a man aged 50-59 years who received an inactivated influenza vaccine.

This clonotype was seen a few times. The chain's CDR3 is CASSFNDNQPQHF. As DNA, the CDR3 is TGTGCCAGCAGTTTTAATGACAATCAGCCCCAGCATTTT. This chain uses TRBV12-3 or TRBV12-4 with TRBJ1-5; D gene uncertain. The CDR3 extends over 13 amino acids. Trimming shortened V by 3 bases and J by 3 bases, and 6 bases separated the two germline ends.

At least ten counts were recorded for this clonotype. The chain carries TRBV28 and TRBJ1-2; 7 bases fit TRBD1. CDR1 MDHEN and CDR2 SYDVKM come from the germline V gene. The CDR3 is 14 amino acids. V was pared by 6 bases and J by 5 bases, with 9 bases of the junction left unmatched. The CDR3 nucleotides read TGTGCCAGCAGCACCGGGACAGTCTTTTATGGCTACACCTTC. Translated: CASSTGTVFYGYTF.

This clonotype has just a few counts. This chain joins TRBV6-2 or TRBV6-3 and TRBJ2-7, with 8 bases identical to TRBD1. This CDR3 spans 15 amino acids. Germline CDR1 reads MNHEY; CDR2 reads SVGEGT. V lost 0 bases, J lost 3 bases, and 4 bases stayed unmatched. The CDR3 nucleotides are TGTGCCAGCAGTTACTCGAGAGACAGGGGCTACGAGCAGTACTTC. It encodes CASSYSRDRGYEQYF.

This clonotype was observed a handful of times. The chain employs TRBV6-2 or TRBV6-3 and TRBJ2-1; TRBD2 might be the D (5 bases). CDR1 is MNHEY and CDR2 is SVGEGT in the germline V gene. V dropped 5 bases and J dropped 9 bases, with 23 bases sitting between them. The CDR3 contains 16 residues. The CDR3 reads CASSTSRWLTLGEQFF. As DNA, the CDR3 is TGTGCCAGCAGTACCTCCCGATGGCTGACACTAGGTGAGCAGTTCTTC.

The genes are TRBV5-1 and TRBJ1-5, with D perhaps matching TRBD1 (5 bases). The length of the CDR3 is 17 residues. Trimming left V 7 bases short and J 3 bases short, with 23 bases between. Per the germline V gene, CDR1 is SGHRS and CDR2 is YFSETQ. The CDR3 coding sequence is TGCGCCAGCCCCCGCGGTCGGGGGTACGGGGACAATCAGCCCCAGCATTTT. As protein: CASPRGRGYGDNQPQHF.

The J gene is TRBJ2-1, the V gene TRBV20-1; 11 bases fit TRBD2. V gave up 7 bases and J gave up 4 bases; unmatched junction bases: 6. Germline values: CDR1 DFQATT, CDR2 SNEGSKA (reference sequence). CDR3 size: 14 residues. The CDR3 bases are TGCAGTGGCAAGACTAGCGGGATGTACAATGAGCAGTTCTTC. Encoded protein: CSGKTSGMYNEQFF.

CDR3 in amino acids: CASSFRLAGGHEQYF. In DNA form, the CDR3 reads TGTGCCAGCAGCTTCAGACTAGCGGGAGGGCACGAGCAGTACTTC. The chain recombines TRBV7-2 with TRBJ2-7, with 14 bases fitting TRBD2. The V gene end was trimmed by 3 bases and the J gene end by 5 bases; junction bases not matched to a gene: 3. Germline V lookup: CDR1 SGHTA, CDR2 FQGNSA. The CDR3 sequence is 15 residues long.

This clonotype has at least ten counts. The chain has TRBV6-5 and TRBJ1-5; D call uncertain. Trimming took off 0 bases at V and 10 bases at J, with 19 bases between the two ends. CDR3 size: 16 residues. Germline CDR1 reads MNHEY; CDR2 reads SVGAGI. The CDR3 here is CASSYSKYSATEPQHF. The DNA for the CDR3 is TGTGCCAGCAGTTACTCGAAGTATAGTGCTACAGAACCCCAGCATTTT.

This clonotype has just a few counts. The gene calls are TRBV9 and TRBJ2-3; 10 bases fit TRBD2. Germline values: CDR1 SGDLS, CDR2 YYNGEE. J lost 4 bases, V lost 2 bases, and 10 bases had no gene match. This CDR3 contains 17 residues. The CDR3 loop reads CASSVLGLAGAADTQYF. The DNA of the CDR3 is TGTGCCAGCAGCGTCCTCGGCCTAGCGGGGGCCGCAGATACGCAGTATTTT.

This clonotype appeared once. V usage is TRBV7-3 and J usage is TRBJ2-1; D might be TRBD1 or TRBD2, each matching 5 bases. CDR3 size: 15 residues. Trimming left V 5 bases short and J 2 bases short, with 13 bases between. Germline CDR1 is SGHTA and CDR2 is FQGTGA. CDR3 nucleotide sequence: TGTGCCAGCAGCACCGGGACGCCAGCCTACAATGAGCAGTTCTTC. As protein: CASSTGTPAYNEQFF.

The gene calls are TRBV4-3 and TRBJ2-1, with 9 bases that match TRBD1. Per germline, CDR1 LGHNA and CDR2 YSLEER. Trimming cost V 3 bases and J 7 bases; bases outside gene matches: 10. This CDR3 contains 16 residues. CDR3 sequence: CASSQGTGTGWNEQFF. The CDR3 nucleotides read TGCGCCAGCAGCCAGGGAACCGGGACAGGGTGGAATGAGCAGTTCTTC.

This chain links TRBV12-3 or TRBV12-4 with TRBJ2-7, with TRBD2 identical over 8 bases. The CDR3 consists of 13 residues. V lost 7 bases to trimming and J lost 4 bases; unmatched junction nucleotides: 6. CDR3 loop: CASTSGSGYEQYF. The DNA for the CDR3 is TGTGCCAGCACCAGCGGGAGCGGTTACGAGCAGTACTTC.

This clonotype was found a few times. The chain's CDR3 is CSARDKRNTEAFF. The CDR3 DNA follows: TGCAGTGCTAGAGATAAGCGAAACACTGAAGCTTTCTTT. The chain carries TRBV20-1 and TRBJ1-1; D not certain. Germline V gene data show CDR1 as DFQATT and CDR2 as SNEGSKA (reference sequence). The CDR3 sequence is 13 residues long. Trimming removed 0 bases from V and 2 bases from J, with 7 bases in between.

DNA for the CDR3: TGCAGCGTTCTCCGTAGCGGGGGCACAGATACGCAGTATTTT. This codes for CSVLRSGGTDTQYF. The chain joins TRBV29-1 to TRBJ2-3; 8 nucleotides agree with TRBD2. CDR3 size: 14 residues. Germline V CDR1 and CDR2: SQVTM, ANQGSEA. Trimming at V came to 5 bases and at J to 1 base, leaving 5 bases not matched to a gene.

Remarks on this clonotype: This may be a read error, as it is one base from a much larger clone. The CDR3: CASSLGAGGHEQYF. The CDR3 DNA reads as TGCGCCAGCAGCTTGGGGGCAGGGGGGCACGAGCAGTACTTC. This chain uses TRBV5-1 with TRBJ2-7, with D perhaps matching TRBD1 (7 bases). Germline V gives CDR1 SGHRS, CDR2 YFSETQ. V gave up 0 bases and J gave up 5 bases, with 12 bases separating them. The CDR3 length is 14 residues.

This clonotype was counted only a few times. This chain links TRBV24-1 with TRBJ2-3, with D unresolved. Trimming removed 4 bases at V and 10 bases at J, with 8 bases between. The germline V gene encodes CDR1 KGHDR and CDR2 SFDVKD. This CDR3 is 11 amino acids long. The DNA of the CDR3 is TGTGCCACCAGTGACATTTTGTCGCAGTATTTT. As protein: CATSDILSQYF.

This rearrangement joins TRBV20-1 to TRBJ2-1, with D uncertain. This CDR3 spans 13 amino acids. V was shortened by 0 bases and J by 7 bases, with 10 bases between the two germline ends. Germline V CDR1 and CDR2: DFQATT, SNEGSKA (reference sequence). CDR3 coding DNA: TGCAGTGCTAGAGATGAATCCCAGAATGAGCAGTTCTTC. This encodes CSARDESQNEQFF.

This clonotype was detected only a few times. This chain connects TRBV7-9 to TRBJ1-6; 10 bases map to TRBD1. Germline V gives CDR1 SEHNR, CDR2 FQNEAQ (reference sequence). The CDR3 spans 17 residues. The V segment lost 7 bases and the J segment 6 bases; nucleotides outside the gene matches: 12. This CDR3 reads CASTVYRDRGLNSPLHF. The CDR3, as DNA: TGTGCCAGCACCGTCTACCGGGACAGGGGACTTAATTCACCCCTCCACTTT.

The CDR3 sequence: CSAREFASGAQETQYF. CDR3 sequence (DNA): TGCAGTGCTAGAGAATTCGCTAGCGGGGCACAAGAGACCCAGTACTTC. This chain uses TRBV20-1 with TRBJ2-5, with TRBD2 identical over 9 bases. The CDR3 length is 16 residues. V dropped 0 bases and J dropped 2; count of bases not matched to a gene: 7. The germline gives CDR1 DFQATT, CDR2 SNEGSKA (reference sequence).

This clonotype occurred many times. This chain connects TRBV7-8 to TRBJ2-7; 13 bases align to TRBD2. CDR1 and CDR2 (germline): SGHVS, FQNEAQ. CDR3 length equals 15 residues. J gave up 5 bases and V 4 bases, and 5 bases lay outside the gene matches. The CDR3 DNA reads TGTGCCAGCAGCTATAGACTAGCGGGAGGCGACGAGCAGTACTTC. Its translation: CASSYRLAGGDEQYF.

The chain joins TRBV18 to TRBJ2-3; 10 bases match TRBD1. Germline V gene sequence: CDR1 KGHSH, CDR2 LQKENI. V dropped 0 bases and J dropped 4; count of bases not matched to a gene: 4. This CDR3 contains 16 residues. The CDR3: CASSPPMGQGSDTQYF. Here the CDR3 DNA reads TGTGCCAGCTCACCACCAATGGGACAGGGGTCAGATACGCAGTATTTT.

The CDR3 coding sequence is TGCAGCGTTTCGGGACTAGCGGGAGAATTATATACGCAGTATTTT. It yields the protein CSVSGLAGELYTQYF. The chain links TRBV29-1 to TRBJ2-3, with TRBD2 matching over 14 bases. The V gene end was trimmed by 5 bases and the J gene end by 7 bases; junction bases not matched to a gene: 8. The CDR3 is 15 residues long. From germline, CDR1 is SQVTM and CDR2 ANQGSEA.

The rearrangement joins TRBV20-1 to TRBJ2-6, with a tentative D call TRBD1 (6 bases). The germline CDR1 and CDR2 sequences are DFQATT and SNEGSKA (reference sequence). V was trimmed by 1 base and J by 3 bases, leaving 16 bases between them. The CDR3 contains 17 residues. As DNA, the CDR3 is TGCAGTGCTAGAGCCTCACAAGGGGGTCGTGGGGCCAACGTCCTGACTTTC. Its protein is CSARASQGGRGANVLTF.

In this sample, this clonotype turned up many times. This chain links TRBV28 with TRBJ1-5; D not resolved. Germline values: CDR1 MDHEN, CDR2 SYDVKM. The ends were cut back, 7 bases at V and 3 bases at J, with 16 bases in the middle. The CDR3 has 15 residues. Here the CDR3 reads CASNQGLGYNQPQHF. DNA for the CDR3: TGTGCCAGCAACCAAGGATTAGGGTACAATCAGCCCCAGCATTTT.

V and J are TRBV16 and TRBJ2-3; the match to TRBD2 covers 12 bases. J gave up 4 bases and V 4 bases, and 6 bases lay outside the gene matches. The CDR3 extends over 16 amino acids. Germline CDR1 reads KGHSY; CDR2 reads FQNENV. This CDR3 reads CASSRGLAGYADTQYF. The DNA for the CDR3 is TGTGCCAGCAGCCGTGGACTAGCGGGATATGCAGATACGCAGTATTTT.

This clonotype was seen many times. This CDR3 is CSAPYRYNEQFF. CDR3 in DNA: TGCAGTGCCCCCTATCGATACAATGAGCAGTTCTTC. The chain has TRBV20-1 and TRBJ2-1; the D is unclear. This CDR3 has 12 residues. Deletions cut 6 bases from V and 4 bases from J, with 10 bases between. Germline V gives CDR1 DFQATT, CDR2 SNEGSKA (reference sequence).

This clonotype came up a few times. The chain recombines TRBV25-1 with TRBJ2-4; weak D call: TRBD2 (5 bases). The CDR3 has 14 amino acids. V was clipped by 1 base and J by 3 bases, with 7 bases between them. Germline loops: CDR1 MGHDK, CDR2 SYGVNS. Written as DNA, the CDR3 is TGTGCCAGCAGTGAATCGGGGTACAAAAACATTCAGTACTTC. Its protein product is CASSESGYKNIQYF. The full variable domain, completed using reference TRBV25-1 and TRBJ2-4, is EADIYQTPRYLVIGTGKKITLECSQTMGHDKMYWYQQDPGMELHLIHYSYGVNSTEKGDLSSESTVSRIRTEHFPLTLESARPSHTSQYLCASSESGYKNIQYFGAGTRLSVL.

This clonotype was detected only a few times. This chain uses TRBV18 with TRBJ2-1, with TRBD1 matching 7 bases. Per germline, CDR1 KGHSH and CDR2 LQKENI. Unmatched junction bases numbered 3, after V lost 0 bases and J lost 10 bases. The CDR3 runs 13 residues. Written as DNA, the CDR3 is TGTGCCAGCTCACCACCGTCGGGACAGGAGCAGTTCTTC. Translation: CASSPPSGQEQFF.

This clonotype was picked up many times. The chain recombines TRBV15 with TRBJ2-1, with D perhaps TRBD1 (5 bases). V was shortened by 7 bases and J by 7 bases, with 17 bases between the two germline ends. Germline CDR1 is LNHNV and CDR2 is YYDKDF (reference sequence). This CDR3 region has 14 residues. The CDR3 nucleotides are TGTGCCACCAATAAAGGGGATTTCGAGAATGAGCAGTTCTTC. It translates to CATNKGDFENEQFF.

CDR3 nucleotides: TGTGCCACATCCTTAGCGGTCCAAGAGACCCAGTACTTC. Translating gives CATSLAVQETQYF. The V and J genes are TRBV5-4 and TRBJ2-5; TRBD2 might be the D (6 bases). This CDR3 is 13 amino acids long. Germline CDR1 reads SGHNT; CDR2 reads YYREEE (reference sequence). Deletions cut 9 bases from V and 1 base from J, with 13 bases between.

There are a few counts of this clonotype. This chain connects TRBV12-3 or TRBV12-4 to TRBJ2-7, with no clear D. The V end lost 5 bases, the J end lost 8 bases, and 13 bases lay between the germline ends. This CDR3 comprises 12 residues. The CDR3 DNA follows: TGTGCCAGCAGTACCCGGCCCACCAAGCAGTACTTC. Translation: CASSTRPTKQYF.

This clonotype was counted between two and nine times. The chain has TRBV6-5 and TRBJ1-3; D is unclear. Per the germline V gene, CDR1 is MNHEY and CDR2 is SVGAGI. The ends were cut back, 4 bases at V and 1 base at J, with 11 bases in the middle. The CDR3 has 15 residues. The CDR3 coding sequence is TGTGCCAGCAGTTTGCAGGTGGCTTCTGGAAACACCATATATTTT. Translated, it gives CASSLQVASGNTIYF.